The 26 T cell receptor beta chains below come from one sample, sequenced in a study of blood T cell repertoires in COVID-19. Produced via immunoSEQ multiplex PCR; TCRdb's table is partial and in-frame only. Of fewer than 400,000 clones in the sample, about 92% were seen once. Sequencing input: PBMCs or T cells enriched from blood (not recorded which). These receptors came from a woman aged 30 to 39 who had recovered from COVID-19.

This clone is a singleton in its sample. The chain has TRBV28 and TRBJ2-1; 8 bases fit TRBD2. This CDR3 is built from 18 residues. The germline V gene encodes CDR1 MDHEN and CDR2 SYDVKM. Trimming took 3 bases from V and 6 from J; bases not matched to a gene: 16. The chain's CDR3 is CASSFRITKRERGNEQFF. DNA of the CDR3: TGTGCCAGCAGTTTCAGGATTACGAAGCGGGAGAGGGGCAATGAGCAGTTCTTC.

V gene TRBV3-1 (or the pseudogene TRBV3-2) combines with J gene TRBJ2-3; 9 bases line up with TRBD2. The CDR3 totals 15 residues. Germline V lookup: CDR1 LGHDT, CDR2 YNNKEL (reference sequence). The trim removed 8 bases at V and 6 bases at J, leaving 12 bases unmatched. CDR3 DNA sequence: TGTGCCAGCGGGAATTGGGCGGGGGGGCAGGATACGCAGTATTTT. Amino acid sequence: CASGNWAGGQDTQYF.

The rearrangement joins TRBV28 to TRBJ2-1; D is perhaps TRBD1 (6 bases). CDR1 and CDR2 (germline): MDHEN, SYDVKM. This CDR3 has 16 amino acids. V dropped 5 bases and J dropped 2 bases, with 16 bases sitting between them. The CDR3 region is CASSGYRAPTYNEQFF. CDR3 coding DNA: TGTGCCAGCAGTGGTTACAGGGCGCCTACCTACAATGAGCAGTTCTTC.

Written as DNA, the CDR3 is TGTGCCAGCAGCCAAGATCGATCTACGATGCGCACAGATACGCAGTATTTT. Translation: CASSQDRSTMRTDTQYF. V and J are TRBV3-1 (or the pseudogene TRBV3-2) and TRBJ2-3; D is ambiguous. The CDR3 totals 17 residues. V lost 0 bases to trimming and J lost 1 base, with 14 bases between them. Germline V gene sequence: CDR1 LGHDT, CDR2 YNNKEL (reference sequence).

This chain joins TRBV4-1 and TRBJ1-4; D possibly corresponds to TRBD1 (6 bases). CDR3 size: 20 residues. Germline-derived CDR1 and CDR2 are MGHRA and YSYEKL. V lost 0 bases to trimming and J lost 0 bases, with 20 bases between them. The CDR3 nucleotides are TGCGCCAGCAGCCAAGATCCGTACGCAGGGGACCCCGCAACTAATGAAAAACTGTTTTTT. Translation: CASSQDPYAGDPATNEKLFF.

V gene TRBV7-3 combines with J gene TRBJ2-7, with 14 bases aligning to TRBD2. CDR3 length: 16 amino acids. The germline gives CDR1 SGHTA, CDR2 FQGTGA. With V trimmed by 5 bases and J by 2 bases, 5 bases remained unmatched. The CDR3 sequence is CASSQTSGRGPYEQYF. The CDR3 nucleotides are TGTGCCAGCAGCCAGACTAGCGGGAGGGGACCCTACGAGCAGTACTTC.

This clone was seen only once. The rearrangement uses TRBV9 and TRBJ2-1, with TRBD1 as a possible D gene (5 bases). This CDR3 comprises 12 residues. The germline CDR1 and CDR2 sequences are SGDLS and YYNGEE. Trimming removed 0 bases at V and 9 bases at J, with 7 bases between. In DNA form, the CDR3 reads TGTGCCAGCAGCGTAGGGGGCGTTGAGCAGTTCTTC. Its protein is CASSVGGVEQFF.

The chain employs TRBV16 and TRBJ2-5; no clear D. The germline V and J ends were trimmed by 0 bases and 5 bases, with 13 bases remaining between them. In germline, CDR1 is KGHSY, CDR2 FQNENV. The length of the CDR3 is 15 residues. As DNA, the CDR3 is TGTGCCAGCAGCCAATCGAACAGCCTTGGGGAGACCCAGTACTTC. Translating gives CASSQSNSLGETQYF.

The genes are TRBV3-1 (or the pseudogene TRBV3-2) and TRBJ1-3, with TRBD1 identical over 11 bases. This CDR3 is built from 16 residues. Germline V lookup: CDR1 LGHDT, CDR2 YNNKEL (reference sequence). Trimming removed 1 base from V and 2 bases from J; junction bases left unmatched: 1. The CDR3 region is CASSQVGQGAGNTIYF. Here the CDR3 DNA reads TGTGCCAGCAGCCAAGTGGGACAGGGGGCTGGAAACACCATATATTTT.

V usage is TRBV28 and J usage is TRBJ1-1, with D perhaps matching TRBD1 (5 bases). CDR3 length equals 14 residues. Germline loops: CDR1 MDHEN, CDR2 SYDVKM. The ends were cut back, 10 bases at V and 4 bases at J, with 19 bases in the middle. CDR3 DNA sequence: TGTGCCACCAGGGAAGGGGCAGCTGGCACTGAAGCTTTCTTT. It yields the protein CATREGAAGTEAFF. The whole variable domain, filled in from reference TRBV28 and TRBJ1-1, reads DVKVTQSSRYLVKRTGEKVFLECVQDMDHENMFWYRQDPGLGLRLIYFSYDVKMKEKGDIPEGYSVSREKKERFSLILESASTNQTSMYLCATREGAAGTEAFFGQGTRLTVV.

This chain joins TRBV9 and TRBJ2-7, with a tentative D call TRBD2 (6 bases). The CDR3 contains 12 residues. The V gene lost 5 bases and the J gene lost 6 bases, with 12 bases spanning the gap. The germline V gene encodes CDR1 SGDLS and CDR2 YYNGEE. Here the CDR3 reads CASSLTEGEQYF. The CDR3 DNA reads as TGTGCCAGCAGTCTTACGGAGGGCGAGCAGTACTTC. Together with reference TRBV9 and TRBJ2-7, the CDR3 gives the full variable domain: DSGVTQTPKHLITATGQRVTLRCSPRSGDLSVYWYQQSLDQGLQFLIQYYNGEERAKGNILERFSAQQFPDLHSELNLSSLELGDSALYFCASSLTEGEQYFGPGTRLTVT.

Details on this clone: A junction boundary mismatches the germline segment, possibly from a read error. The rearrangement uses TRBV12-3 or TRBV12-4 and TRBJ1-1, with D perhaps matching TRBD1 (5 bases). This CDR3 is built from 10 residues. CDR3 region: CASSPPQGRF. CDR3 in DNA: TGTGCCAGCAGTCCTCCCCAGGGAAGATTT.

This chain uses TRBV27 with TRBJ2-7; a weak D match, TRBD1 (6 bases). Trimming took 7 bases from V and 5 from J, leaving 18 bases between them. The germline V gene encodes CDR1 MNHEY and CDR2 SMNVEV (reference sequence). The CDR3 length is 14 residues. CDR3 DNA sequence: TGTGCCAGCACCTTTACAGGGAAGCTCGACGAGCAGTACTTC. Its translation is CASTFTGKLDEQYF.

This rearrangement joins TRBV7-9 to TRBJ2-7; 9 bases are a match to TRBD1. The CDR3 length is 18 residues. Germline V gene data show CDR1 as SEHNR and CDR2 as FQNEAQ (reference sequence). Trimming removed 5 bases from V and 0 bases from J; junction bases left unmatched: 14. The CDR3 nucleotides are TGTGCCAGCAGCCCCCGGGACAGGGCTCTTTCGAGCTCCTACGAGCAGTACTTC. Translated, it gives CASSPRDRALSSSYEQYF.

This clone appeared once. The chain recombines TRBV4-3 with TRBJ2-3; 7 bases line up with TRBD2. The length of the CDR3 is 15 residues. V lost 3 bases and J lost 2; bases outside the gene matches: 5. Germline CDR1 reads LGHNA; CDR2 reads YSLEER. CDR3 nucleotides: TGCGCCAGCAGCCAGGGAGCGGGGTCCACAGATACGCAGTATTTT. As protein: CASSQGAGSTDTQYF.

This chain joins TRBV11-3 and TRBJ2-2; no firm D call. The CDR3 length is 15 residues. CDR1 and CDR2 (germline): SGHNT, YENEEA. The ends were cut back, 5 bases at V and 8 bases at J, with 18 bases in the middle. Here the CDR3 DNA reads TGTGCCAGCAGCCCCCGTCCCGAGGCTAGGGGGGAGCTGTTTTTT. Translation: CASSPRPEARGELFF.

Here the CDR3 DNA reads TGTGCCAGCTCACCAGGGAGCCAGGACGTTACCCAGTACTTC. This sequence encodes CASSPGSQDVTQYF. V is TRBV18 and J is TRBJ2-5, with D tentatively TRBD2 (5 bases). Germline V gives CDR1 KGHSH, CDR2 LQKENI. Trimming took 2 bases from V and 8 from J, leaving 15 bases between them. The CDR3 is 14 residues long.

This clone was observed once. This sequence joins TRBV4-3 and TRBJ2-3; D unresolved. The ends were cut back, 4 bases at V and 6 bases at J, with 11 bases in the middle. Germline V CDR1 and CDR2: LGHNA, YSLEER. This CDR3 is 13 amino acids long. CDR3 nucleotides: TGCGCCAGCAGCCCCCGACAAAGGGATACGCAGTATTTT. Translated: CASSPRQRDTQYF.

The chain combines TRBV5-1 with TRBJ2-1, with a possible D match to TRBD1 (5 bases). CDR1 SGHRS and CDR2 YFSETQ come from the germline V gene. The ends were cut back, 4 bases at V and 8 bases at J, with 10 bases in the middle. CDR3 length: 12 residues. This CDR3 reads CASSRGFDEQFF. The CDR3 DNA is TGCGCCAGCAGCAGGGGTTTCGATGAGCAGTTCTTC.

The J gene is TRBJ1-5, the V gene TRBV7-9; the match to TRBD1 covers 8 bases. The V gene end was trimmed by 3 bases and the J gene end by 9 bases; junction bases not matched to a gene: 13. CDR3 length: 16 residues. From germline, CDR1 is SEHNR and CDR2 FQNEAQ (reference sequence). The CDR3 DNA follows: TGTGCCAGCAGCTTTGGTGGCCAGGGGGCCGACGGGCCCCAGCATTTT. It yields the protein CASSFGGQGADGPQHF.

The chain has TRBV27 and TRBJ1-6; D gene unclear. Germline assignment: CDR1 MNHEY and CDR2 SMNVEV (reference sequence). Trimming removed 3 bases from V and 8 bases from J, with 5 bases in between. The CDR3 totals 12 residues. CDR3 in DNA: TGTGCCAGCAGTTTTACGGATTCACCCCTCCACTTT. Translating it yields CASSFTDSPLHF.

The chain employs TRBV3-1 (or the pseudogene TRBV3-2) and TRBJ2-3; a weak D match, TRBD1 (5 bases). This CDR3 is built from 15 residues. CDR1 is LGHDT and CDR2 is YNNKEL in the germline V gene (reference sequence). Trimming left V 6 bases short and J 4 bases short, with 17 bases between. In DNA form, the CDR3 reads TGTGCCAGCAGGCAGGCAGGGATAGGTGCAGATACGCAGTATTTT. Translated: CASRQAGIGADTQYF.

V usage is TRBV7-3 and J usage is TRBJ2-5; a possible D gene is TRBD2 (6 bases). Trimming left V 5 bases short and J 9 bases short, with 13 bases between. Germline V CDR1 and CDR2: SGHTA, FQGTGA. The CDR3 loop spans 12 amino acids. DNA of the CDR3: TGTGCCAGCAGCCCGGGGGAAGGGGCCCAGTACTTC. Translating it yields CASSPGEGAQYF.

V and J are TRBV7-9 and TRBJ2-1; 7 bases are a match to TRBD2. The CDR3 consists of 14 residues. Germline CDR1 reads SEHNR; CDR2 reads FQNEAQ (reference sequence). V dropped 4 bases and J dropped 9; count of bases not matched to a gene: 9. The CDR3 loop reads CASSSRDYLGEQFF. The CDR3 nucleotides are TGTGCCAGCAGCTCCCGGGACTATCTTGGTGAGCAGTTCTTC.

In DNA, the CDR3 is TGTGCCAGTTCCAAGACAGGGAGTGCCCTTGGCTACACCTTC. Its protein product is CASSKTGSALGYTF. V gene TRBV7-2 combines with J gene TRBJ1-2; 7 nucleotides match TRBD1. Unmatched junction bases numbered 14, after V lost 9 bases and J lost 7 bases. This CDR3 contains 14 residues. Germline V lookup: CDR1 SGHTA, CDR2 FQGNSA.

V is TRBV9 and J is TRBJ2-3; 9 bases are a match to TRBD2. Looked up from germline, CDR1 is SGDLS and CDR2 is YYNGEE. With V trimmed by 7 bases and J by 3 bases, 6 bases remained unmatched. The CDR3 contains 14 residues. The chain's CDR3 is CASQSGGRTDTQYF. The CDR3 DNA reads as TGTGCCAGCCAAAGCGGGGGGCGTACAGATACGCAGTATTTT.